This record concerns one T cell receptor beta chain sequence. Its specificity is not known. Template-switch 5'RACE cDNA synthesis added a 10-nucleotide unique molecular identifier. TCRdb processed the 5' RACE reads anew with MiXCR; each CDR3 protein has one entry. The table includes under 40,000 distinct CDR3 sequences, roughly 13% detected once. The data stem from a study of neurological immune-mediated disorders. Study-wide findings and caveats: None of the CDR3 amino acid sequences of expanded clones were shared across subjects, and this suggested private repertoires in all groups.

This CDR3 is built from 14 residues. Germline V CDR1 and CDR2: MNHEY, SMNVEV (reference sequence). V was pared by 5 bases and J by 6 bases, with 15 bases between. This TCR derives from a woman aged 50 to 65 with HTLV-1-associated myelopathy (HAM/TSP). The chain employs TRBV27 and TRBJ2-3; D call uncertain. The sample taken for sequencing was PBMCs. The CDR3 region has the DNA TGTGCCAGCAGTCCAGGAGAGTATGGGGATACGCAGTATTTT. Its protein is CASSPGEYGDTQYF.